Following are 15 T cell receptor beta chains from one sample sequenced in a study of T cells in Graves' hyperthyroidism and ophthalmopathy. There were TCR beta CDR3 regions amplified from RNA transcripts. RT-PCR in the first round (using the HTBI primer set) targeted the TCR CDR3. TCRdb re-called the multiplex PCR reads with MiXCR, one entry per CDR3 protein. The repertoire consists of hundreds of thousands of distinct CDR3 sequences, with less than 25% occurring once and the leading ten covering around a third. The specimen was blood. Source of these receptors: a man aged 25 to 40 with Graves' ophthalmopathy.

This clonotype was observed a handful of times. The chain has TRBV6-1 and TRBJ2-5, with TRBD2 matching 11 bases. The CDR3 has 14 amino acids. CDR1 and CDR2 (germline): MNHNS, SASEGT. V trimming: 6 bases; J trimming: 8 bases; junction bases outside the gene matches: 8. DNA for the CDR3: TGTGCCAGCAGAGAACTAGCGGGAGAGGATACCCAGTACTTC. It yields the protein CASRELAGEDTQYF.

The count of this clonotype is one. One end of the junction varies from germline; a read error may be responsible. This chain joins TRBV9 and TRBJ2-2, with a possible D match to TRBD2 (5 bases). The CDR3 sequence is 15 residues long. CDR1 is SGDLS and CDR2 is YYNGEE in the germline V gene. The CDR3 region has the DNA TGTGCCAGCAGCGCAGACCCCTTCGTCACCGGGGAGCCGTTTTTT. It yields the protein CASSADPFVTGEPFF.

The table lists this clonotype with many counts. This chain connects TRBV6-5 to TRBJ1-2; D is ambiguous. Trimming left V 0 bases short and J 4 bases short, with 15 bases between. Germline CDR1 is MNHEY and CDR2 is SVGAGI. This CDR3 contains 16 residues. The CDR3 DNA is TGTGCCAGCAGTTACTCGGGCTCGGGAGCCCGCTATGGCTACACCTTC. Protein sequence: CASSYSGSGARYGYTF.

This clonotype has only a few counts. The DNA of the CDR3 is TGTGCCTGGGGGACTAGCGGGAGAAGCACAGATACGCAGTATTTT. Translated: CAWGTSGRSTDTQYF. The chain combines TRBV30 with TRBJ2-3; 14 bases agree with TRBD2. The CDR3 is made up of 15 amino acids. With 5 bases clipped from V and 0 bases from J, the junction kept 1 base outside the gene matches. Germline CDR1 and CDR2: GTSNPN and SVGIG (reference sequence).

Concerning this clonotype: One end of the junction fails to match germline, which may point to a read error. The chain links TRBV7-9 to TRBJ1-1; unclear D gene. Germline assignment: CDR1 SEHNR and CDR2 FQNEAQ (reference sequence). The CDR3 has 14 residues. The CDR3 bases are TGTGCCGGCAGCTTAGGAGGGCCTAACACTGAAGCTTTCTTT. It is translated as CAGSLGGPNTEAFF.

There are many counts of this clonotype. The gene calls are TRBV11-2 and TRBJ2-7, with 8 nucleotides matching TRBD1. The CDR3 loop spans 13 amino acids. Germline V gene sequence: CDR1 SGHAT, CDR2 FQNNGV. The V and J ends lost 8 bases and 2 bases, in that order; junction bases with no gene match: 5. The CDR3 region is CASRGTGPYEQYF. The CDR3 bases are TGTGCCAGCCGAGGGACAGGCCCCTACGAGCAGTACTTC.

The chain employs TRBV3-1 and TRBJ2-2, with 8 bases aligning to TRBD2. The trim removed 5 bases at V and 0 bases at J, leaving 2 bases unmatched. This CDR3 is built from 15 residues. Germline V gene lookup returns CDR1 LGHDT and CDR2 YNNKEL (reference sequence). CDR3 nucleotide sequence: TGTGCCAGCAGCAAACTAGCGGCGAACACCGGGGAGCTGTTTTTT. It codes for CASSKLAANTGELFF. The full variable domain, rest sourced from reference TRBV3-1 and TRBJ2-2, is DTAVSQTPKYLVTQMGNDKSIKCEQNLGHDTMYWYKQDSKKFLKIMFSYNNKELIINETVPNRFSPKSPDKAHLNLHINSLELGDSAVYFCASSKLAANTGELFFGEGSRLTVL.

The rearrangement links TRBV14 to TRBJ2-1, with a tentative D call TRBD1 (5 bases). Trimming removed 0 bases at V and 6 bases at J, with 12 bases between. The CDR3 runs 15 residues. The germline V gene has CDR1 SGHDN and CDR2 FVKESK. CDR3 DNA: TGTGCCAGCAGCCAAGAATGGCAGGGTGGCAATGAGCAGTTCTTC. As protein: CASSQEWQGGNEQFF. Based on the CDR3 plus reference TRBV14 and TRBJ2-1, the full variable domain is EAGVTQFPSHSVIEKGQTVTLRCDPISGHDNLYWYRRVMGKEIKFLLHFVKESKQDESGMPNNRFLAERTGGTYSTLKVQPAELEDSGVYFCASSQEWQGGNEQFFGPGTRLTVL.

This clonotype was detected only a few times. The rearrangement uses TRBV9 and TRBJ2-3; D gene ambiguous. Germline lookup yields CDR1 SGDLS and CDR2 YYNGEE. This CDR3 has 16 residues. V lost 0 bases and J lost 0, with 11 bases in between. CDR3 sequence (DNA): TGTGCCAGCAGCGTAGGAGTCAGCTCTAGCACAGATACGCAGTATTTT. It specifies CASSVGVSSSTDTQYF.

This clonotype was observed a handful of times. The CDR3 DNA sequence: TGCAGTGCTAGAATCTTCGACTACCAAGAGACCCAGTACTTC. Translated, it gives CSARIFDYQETQYF. V gene TRBV20-1 combines with J gene TRBJ2-5; D call uncertain. Germline loops: CDR1 DFQATT, CDR2 SNEGSKA (reference sequence). V dropped 2 bases and J dropped 0 bases, with 10 bases sitting between them. The CDR3 totals 14 residues.

Written as DNA, the CDR3 is TGTGCCTGGAGGACAGGAAAAGAGACCCAGTACTTC. This encodes CAWRTGKETQYF. The rearrangement uses TRBV30 and TRBJ2-5, with a possible D match to TRBD1 (6 bases). V lost 3 bases to trimming and J lost 3 bases, with 8 bases between them. The CDR3 length is 12 residues. In germline, CDR1 is GTSNPN, CDR2 SVGIG (reference sequence).

Ten or more counts support this clonotype. The CDR3 reads CASSESPAPNYGYTF. The CDR3 DNA follows: TGTGCCAGCAGTGAATCTCCAGCGCCTAACTATGGCTACACCTTC. The genes are TRBV6-1 and TRBJ1-2; D not resolved. The CDR3 consists of 15 residues. Trimming shortened V by 2 bases and J by 0 bases, and 10 bases separated the two germline ends. Germline CDR1 is MNHNS and CDR2 is SASEGT.

This rearrangement joins TRBV7-2 to TRBJ1-2; possible D gene TRBD1, 5 bases. The V gene lost 0 bases and the J gene lost 3 bases, with 11 bases spanning the gap. The CDR3 length is 15 residues. In germline, CDR1 is SGHTA, CDR2 FQGNSA. CDR3 sequence: CASSLAGGEYYGYTF. As DNA, the CDR3 is TGTGCCAGCAGCTTAGCAGGAGGGGAGTACTATGGCTACACCTTC. The variable domain in full, completed from reference TRBV7-2 and TRBJ1-2, reads GAGVSQSPSNKVTEKGKDVELRCDPISGHTALYWYRQSLGQGLEFLIYFQGNSAPDKSGLPSDRFSAERTGGSVSTLTIQRTQQEDSAVYLCASSLAGGEYYGYTFGSGTRLTVV.

This chain links TRBV7-2 with TRBJ2-7; D may match TRBD1 or TRBD2 (5 bases each). Germline-derived CDR1 and CDR2 are SGHTA and FQGNSA. Trimming left V 5 bases short and J 5 bases short, with 19 bases between. This CDR3 is 15 amino acids long. The CDR3 bases are TGTGCCAGCAGCCTATCCGGGACCACGGTCAACGAGCAGTACTTC. Translated: CASSLSGTTVNEQYF.

The rearrangement links TRBV4-3 to TRBJ2-1; 10 bases line up with TRBD2. This CDR3 is built from 16 residues. The V gene end was trimmed by 3 bases and the J gene end by 7 bases; junction bases not matched to a gene: 9. CDR1 and CDR2 from the germline V gene are LGHNA and YSLEER. CDR3 nucleotides: TGCGCCAGCAGCCAGGTTAGCGGGAGGATGTGGAATGAGCAGTTCTTC. Its translation: CASSQVSGRMWNEQFF.